Described below is a single TCR beta chain sequence and its context. The antigen is undetermined. As to treatment: approximately nine-day PBMC culture with coronavirus spike peptide pools or control peptides (ViraFEST assay). With 10 ug/ml peptide pools and approximately 10 IU/ml IL-2, PBMCs were cultured at about 2 million per well. Sequencing of cultured CD4+ T cell DNA used the Oncomine TCR Beta short-read assay. TCRdb re-called the PCR reads through MiXCR, storing one row per CDR3 protein. The repertoire holds about 20,000 distinct CDR3 sequences, with 66% as singletons. Per the germline V gene, CDR1 is DFQATT and CDR2 is SNEGSKA (reference sequence). The length of the CDR3 is 16 residues. V was cut by 3 bases and J by 3 bases, with 19 bases left in between. The record originates from a study of vaccination and CD4 T cells after COVID-19. At the level of the study: Every culture used as a control got a CEFX pool, an HIV-1 Nef pool, or no peptide. Regarding the study as a whole: Spike mono-reactivity was found in 304 of 307 vaccine-specific clones from convalescent patients.

The receptor was derived from a human donor who had recovered from COVID-19. Source material: CD4+ T cells from blood, cultured in vitro. V and J are TRBV20-1 and TRBJ2-3, with D possibly TRBD2 on 6 matching bases. The CDR3 coding sequence is TGCAGTGCTAGTTCCGGCGGGACCTCAGGGACAGATACGCAGTATTTT. Protein: CSASSGGTSGTDTQYF.